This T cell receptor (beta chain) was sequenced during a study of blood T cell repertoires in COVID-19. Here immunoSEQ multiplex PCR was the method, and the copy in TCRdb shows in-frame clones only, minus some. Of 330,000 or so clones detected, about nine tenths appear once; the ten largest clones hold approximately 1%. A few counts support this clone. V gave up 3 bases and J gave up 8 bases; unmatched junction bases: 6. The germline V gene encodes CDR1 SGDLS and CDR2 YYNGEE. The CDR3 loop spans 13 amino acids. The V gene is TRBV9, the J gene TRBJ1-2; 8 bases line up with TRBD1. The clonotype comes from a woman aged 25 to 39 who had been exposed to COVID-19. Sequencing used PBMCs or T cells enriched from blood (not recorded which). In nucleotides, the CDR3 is TGTGCCAGCAGCGCCGGACAGGGTTTAGGCTACACCTTC. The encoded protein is CASSAGQGLGYTF. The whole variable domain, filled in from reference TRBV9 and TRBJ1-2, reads DSGVTQTPKHLITATGQRVTLRCSPRSGDLSVYWYQQSLDQGLQFLIQYYNGEERAKGNILERFSAQQFPDLHSELNLSSLELGDSALYFCASSAGQGLGYTFGSGTRLTVV.